The rows below give T cell receptor beta chains drawn from one sample of a study of tumor-infiltrating lymphocytes in primary liver carcinoma. Via MiXCR, TCRdb re-called the multiplex PCR reads, giving one row per CDR3 protein. The sample records about 180,000 distinct CDR3 sequences, 60% being singletons. The sample consisted of peripheral blood. Receptors were obtained from a man aged 35-49 years with primary liver carcinoma and hepatitis B virus infection. Both conserved end residues are part of each CDR3. The order of the fields is V gene, D gene, J gene, clone size, CDR3 length, CDR3 DNA, CDR3 protein. D genes are given only for firm matches. Rows give clone size only sometimes, using once, few, many, or a class for an expanded clone.

v_call: TRBV5-4; d_call: NA; j_call: TRBJ1-5; clone_size: NA; cdr3_length: 14; cdr3_nt: TGTACCAGCAGCTCCGGACCCGTTCAAGGGCCCCAGCATTTT; cdr3_aa: CTSSSGPVQGPQHF
v_call: TRBV14; d_call: NA; j_call: TRBJ1-1; clone_size: NA; cdr3_length: 14; cdr3_nt: TGTGCCAGCAGCCAAGTTGGGGGGGTCACTGAAGCTTTCTTT; cdr3_aa: CASSQVGGVTEAFF
v_call: TRBV11-2; d_call: NA; j_call: TRBJ2-1; clone_size: few; cdr3_length: 15; cdr3_nt: TGTGCCATCAGCTCCACAGAAATCGACCCTAATGAGCAATTCTTC; cdr3_aa: CAISSTEIDPNEQFF
v_call: TRBV12-3/TRBV12-4; d_call: NA; j_call: TRBJ1-4; clone_size: NA; cdr3_length: 16; cdr3_nt: TGTACCAGCAGTGCGGAGGGAGGCGCAACTAATGATAAACTGTTTTTT; cdr3_aa: CTSSAEGGATNDKLFF
v_call: TRBV28; d_call: TRBD2; j_call: TRBJ2-7; clone_size: NA; cdr3_length: 15; cdr3_nt: TGTGCCAGCAGTGCCGGACTAGCGGGTTTCCACGAGCAGTACTTC; cdr3_aa: CASSAGLAGFHEQYF
v_call: TRBV6-1; d_call: TRBD2; j_call: TRBJ2-1; clone_size: NA; cdr3_length: 11; cdr3_nt: TGTGGGGGGGGACTAGCGGGAGAGCAGTTCTTC; cdr3_aa: CGGGLAGEQFF
v_call: TRBV6-2/TRBV6-3; d_call: TRBD2; j_call: TRBJ2-3; clone_size: NA; cdr3_length: 17; cdr3_nt: TGTGCCAGCAGTTCCCCAAAGGGACTAGCGGGAGTCGATACGCAGTATTTT; cdr3_aa: CASSSPKGLAGVDTQYF
v_call: TRBV11-2; d_call: NA; j_call: TRBJ2-7; clone_size: NA; cdr3_length: 16; cdr3_nt: TGTGCCAGCAGTTCCGATTGGGAGACGAACTCCTACGAGCAGTACTTC; cdr3_aa: CASSSDWETNSYEQYF
v_call: TRBV5-1; d_call: NA; j_call: TRBJ2-3; clone_size: NA; cdr3_length: 11; cdr3_nt: TGCGCCAGCAGCTTGGCAGATAGGCAGTATTTT; cdr3_aa: CASSLADRQYF
v_call: TRBV6-2/TRBV6-3; d_call: NA; j_call: TRBJ1-5; clone_size: few; cdr3_length: 15; cdr3_nt: TGTGCCAGCAGTTACGGAGTGGAGTTGAGCCAGCCCCAGCATTTT; cdr3_aa: CASSYGVELSQPQHF
v_call: TRBV6-5; d_call: TRBD2; j_call: TRBJ2-7; clone_size: few; cdr3_length: 15; cdr3_nt: TGTGCCAGCAGCCCCTGGAATAGCGGGAGATACGAGCAGTACTTC; cdr3_aa: CASSPWNSGRYEQYF
v_call: TRBV29-1; d_call: NA; j_call: TRBJ1-1; clone_size: NA; cdr3_length: 13; cdr3_nt: TGCAGCGTTGAAGTCGGGCAGAACACTGAAGCTTTCTTT; cdr3_aa: CSVEVGQNTEAFF
v_call: TRBV29-1; d_call: TRBD2; j_call: TRBJ2-3; clone_size: NA; cdr3_length: 13; cdr3_nt: TGCAGCGTCAGGACTAGCGGAACAGATACGCAGTATTTT; cdr3_aa: CSVRTSGTDTQYF
v_call: TRBV7-3; d_call: NA; j_call: TRBJ2-1; clone_size: NA; cdr3_length: 13; cdr3_nt: TGTGCCAGCAGCTTACTTGTGAACTATGAGCAGTTCTTC; cdr3_aa: CASSLLVNYEQFF
v_call: TRBV6-2/TRBV6-3; d_call: NA; j_call: TRBJ2-1; clone_size: NA; cdr3_length: 14; cdr3_nt: TGTGCCAGCAGTTACTCAAGGCTCTCAGCAGAGCAGTTCTTC; cdr3_aa: CASSYSRLSAEQFF
v_call: TRBV29-1; d_call: NA; j_call: TRBJ1-1; clone_size: once; cdr3_length: 10; cdr3_nt: TGCAGCGTGATAAACACTGAAGCTTCCTTT; cdr3_aa: CSVINTEASF
v_call: TRBV6-5; d_call: NA; j_call: TRBJ1-2; clone_size: NA; cdr3_length: 16; cdr3_nt: TGTGCCAGCGGACCCACAGGGTCGAGGGCTAACTATGGCTACACCTTC; cdr3_aa: CASGPTGSRANYGYTF
v_call: TRBV11-2; d_call: TRBD1; j_call: TRBJ1-2; clone_size: NA; cdr3_length: 14; cdr3_nt: TGTAGCAGCAGCCCAGCCGACAGGGACTATGGCTACACCTTC; cdr3_aa: CSSSPADRDYGYTF
v_call: TRBV5-4; d_call: NA; j_call: TRBJ2-5; clone_size: few; cdr3_length: 16; cdr3_nt: TGTGCCAGCAGCTTGGCTGACTCCTGGTACCAAGAGACCCAGTACTTC; cdr3_aa: CASSLADSWYQETQYF
v_call: TRBV5-5; d_call: NA; j_call: TRBJ2-7; clone_size: NA; cdr3_length: 14; cdr3_nt: TGTGCCATCAGCTTGGGGGGTACGCCCTACGAGCAGTACTTC; cdr3_aa: CAISLGGTPYEQYF
v_call: TRBV29-1; d_call: TRBD2; j_call: TRBJ2-7; clone_size: few; cdr3_length: 14; cdr3_nt: TGCAGCGTCCACACTAGCGGGAGTACTGGCGAGCAGTACTTC; cdr3_aa: CSVHTSGSTGEQYF
v_call: TRBV29-1; d_call: NA; j_call: TRBJ2-1; clone_size: NA; cdr3_length: 14; cdr3_nt: TGCAGCGTTGTGAAGACGGTCTTAGGGAATGATCAGTTCTTC; cdr3_aa: CSVVKTVLGNDQFF
v_call: TRBV10-1; d_call: NA; j_call: TRBJ2-7; clone_size: NA; cdr3_length: 13; cdr3_nt: TGCGCCAGCAGTGATAGGAGTGGTGACGAGCAGTACTTC; cdr3_aa: CASSDRSGDEQYF
v_call: TRBV11-3; d_call: NA; j_call: TRBJ2-2; clone_size: many; cdr3_length: 13; cdr3_nt: TGTGCCAGCAGCGGCCAGCTAGGCGGGGAGCTGTTTTTT; cdr3_aa: CASSGQLGGELFF
v_call: TRBV6-6; d_call: TRBD2; j_call: TRBJ2-1; clone_size: few; cdr3_length: 15; cdr3_nt: TGTGCCAGCAGTTCCCCCGGGCGGGAGGGCCCTCAGCAGTTCTTC; cdr3_aa: CASSSPGREGPQQFF
v_call: TRBV6-1; d_call: NA; j_call: TRBJ2-3; clone_size: NA; cdr3_length: 14; cdr3_nt: TGTGCCAGCACCCTTCGGGACTTCGTAGATACGCAGTATTTT; cdr3_aa: CASTLRDFVDTQYF
v_call: TRBV6-6; d_call: TRBD1; j_call: TRBJ1-4; clone_size: NA; cdr3_length: 14; cdr3_nt: TGTGCCAGCAGGACAGGGGTCCTGGTGGAAAAACTGTTTTTT; cdr3_aa: CASRTGVLVEKLFF